These 28 T cell receptor beta chains were sequenced from one sample in a study of cytomegalovirus exposure and HLA in healthy donors. PCR amplification relied on 60 Vbeta primers (plus 13 Jbeta primers). Generated by immunoSEQ multiplex PCR, the TCRdb table keeps only in-frame clones and is missing some. The sample has about 140,000 clones; 60% to 85% are singletons. The sequencing sample was made of PBMCs. The receptors originated from a man between 40 and 49 years old in good health and CMV-seronegative.

J is TRBJ2-1 and V is TRBV6-1; TRBD1 might be the D (5 bases). V lost 0 bases and J 8 bases, leaving 14 bases between the germline ends. Germline V gene sequence: CDR1 MNHNS, CDR2 SASEGT. The CDR3 length is 15 residues. The CDR3 is CASSEASRQGDEQFF. The CDR3 bases are TGTGCCAGCAGTGAAGCGTCCAGGCAAGGGGATGAGCAGTTCTTC.

This clone was observed once. The chain carries TRBV28 and TRBJ1-2, with a possible D match to TRBD1 (5 bases). Trimming took off 3 bases at V and 4 bases at J, with 9 bases between the two ends. The CDR3 has 13 amino acids. From germline, CDR1 is MDHEN and CDR2 SYDVKM. CDR3 loop: CASSLRGGYGYTF. The CDR3 nucleotides are TGTGCCAGCAGTTTGCGGGGGGGCTATGGCTACACCTTC.

This chain connects TRBV7-8 to TRBJ2-3; D is uncertain. Germline CDR1 and CDR2: SGHVS and FQNEAQ. V lost 5 bases and J 1 base, leaving 4 bases between the germline ends. The CDR3 has 12 amino acids. In DNA form, the CDR3 reads TGTGCCAGCAGCCCCGGCACAGATACGCAGTATTTT. This gives the protein CASSPGTDTQYF.

V usage is TRBV7-2 and J usage is TRBJ2-1; TRBD2 agrees at 10 bases. The CDR3 runs to 15 residues. The V gene's germline CDR1 is SGHTA and CDR2 FQGNSA. J gave up 6 bases and V 2 bases, and 4 bases lay outside the gene matches. CDR3 sequence: CASSLRLAGRNEQFF. The CDR3 coding sequence is TGTGCCAGCAGCTTAAGACTAGCGGGCCGCAATGAGCAGTTCTTC.

This chain joins TRBV19 and TRBJ2-1, with a weak D call TRBD2 (5 bases). V was trimmed by 5 bases and J by 4 bases, leaving 21 bases between them. The CDR3 sequence is 17 residues long. Germline CDR1 and CDR2: LNHDA and SQIVND (reference sequence). The CDR3 coding sequence is TGTGCCAGTAGTCCACTAGTTGGTGGCGAACTATACAATGAGCAGTTCTTC. Residues: CASSPLVGGELYNEQFF. The whole variable domain, remainder taken from reference TRBV19 and TRBJ2-1, is DGGITQSPKYLFRKEGQNVTLSCEQNLNHDAMYWYRQDPGQGLRLIYYSQIVNDFQKGDIAEGYSVSREKKESFPLTVTSAQKNPTAFYLCASSPLVGGELYNEQFFGPGTRLTVL.

V usage is TRBV7-6 and J usage is TRBJ2-5, with 9 bases lining up with TRBD1. V shed 1 base, J shed 4 bases, and the junction held 10 bases outside the gene matches. Per germline, CDR1 SGHVS and CDR2 FNYEAQ. The CDR3 covers 17 residues. The CDR3 DNA sequence: TGTGCCAGCAGCTTAGAACCCCTGACAGGGGGTTTAGAGACCCAGTACTTC. Encoded protein: CASSLEPLTGGLETQYF.

The chain combines TRBV5-8 with TRBJ2-7; the match to TRBD1 covers 8 bases. CDR1 and CDR2 (germline): SGHTS, YDEGEE. With V trimmed by 5 bases and J by 6 bases, 4 bases remained unmatched. This CDR3 region has 12 residues. The CDR3 sequence: CASRRQGAEQYF. The CDR3 nucleotides are TGTGCCAGCAGGCGTCAGGGGGCCGAGCAGTACTTC.

The gene calls are TRBV29-1 and TRBJ2-7; 9 bases are shared with TRBD1. Germline CDR1 SQVTM, CDR2 ANQGSEA. This CDR3 region has 13 residues. V lost 1 base and J lost 3; bases outside the gene matches: 1. The CDR3 DNA sequence: TGCAGCGTTGAAGGACAGGGGGGCTACGAGCAGTACTTC. Amino acid sequence: CSVEGQGGYEQYF.

The chain carries TRBV10-3 and TRBJ2-3; 8 positions agree with TRBD1. Germline V gene data show CDR1 as ENHRY and CDR2 as SYGVKD. Trimming cost V 6 bases and J 2 bases; bases outside gene matches: 1. The CDR3 has 13 amino acids. CDR3 sequence: CAIRDRATDTQYF. CDR3 DNA: TGTGCCATCAGGGACAGGGCCACAGATACGCAGTATTTT.

V and J are TRBV5-4 and TRBJ2-5, with D perhaps TRBD1 (7 bases). The V gene lost 0 bases and the J gene lost 3 bases, with 12 bases spanning the gap. Germline CDR1 and CDR2: SGHNT and YYREEE (reference sequence). The length of the CDR3 is 15 residues. CDR3 residues: CASSLVARGEETQYF. In nucleotides, the CDR3 is TGTGCCAGCAGCTTGGTCGCCAGGGGGGAAGAGACCCAGTACTTC.

The chain uses TRBV28 and TRBJ1-2; 8 bases are a match to TRBD1. The germline V gene has CDR1 MDHEN and CDR2 SYDVKM. The CDR3 runs 15 residues. J was trimmed by 1 base and V by 6 bases; bases with no gene match: 7. Here the CDR3 reads CASRYQGAHNYGYTF. CDR3 coding DNA: TGTGCCAGCAGGTATCAGGGGGCCCATAACTATGGCTACACCTTC.

Only one count was recorded for this clone. The chain joins TRBV4-1 to TRBJ2-7, with a weak D call TRBD2 (6 bases). V was trimmed by 1 base and J by 6 bases, leaving 16 bases between them. Per the germline V gene, CDR1 is MGHRA and CDR2 is YSYEKL. The CDR3 consists of 15 residues. The CDR3 coding sequence is TGCGCCAGCAGCCAAGGGATGAACGGGGGTACCGAGCAGTACTTC. Protein sequence: CASSQGMNGGTEQYF.

The CDR3 protein is CASSGRREGLSNEQFF. In nucleotides, the CDR3 is TGTGCCAGCAGTGGACGACGAGAGGGCCTGAGTAATGAGCAGTTCTTC. This sequence joins TRBV6-1 and TRBJ2-1; TRBD2 is a possible D gene (5 bases). The CDR3 contains 16 residues. Trimming left V 4 bases short and J 7 bases short, with 20 bases between. The germline gives CDR1 MNHNS, CDR2 SASEGT.

This chain uses TRBV15 with TRBJ2-2; 9 bases map to TRBD1. CDR1 and CDR2 from the germline V gene are LNHNV and YYDKDF (reference sequence). Trimming removed 1 base from V and 0 bases from J; junction bases left unmatched: 12. The CDR3 contains 20 residues. CDR3 in amino acids: CATSRGTGASGAANTGELFF. CDR3 nucleotide sequence: TGTGCCACCAGCAGAGGGACAGGGGCTAGCGGAGCCGCGAACACCGGGGAGCTGTTTTTT.

The CDR3 protein is CASSPGANEKLFF. For the CDR3, the DNA is TGTGCCAGCAGTCCGGGGGCTAATGAAAAACTGTTTTTT. V and J are TRBV27 and TRBJ1-4; the D gene is possibly TRBD1 (5 bases). V was pared by 5 bases and J by 3 bases, with 7 bases between. Per the germline V gene, CDR1 is MNHEY and CDR2 is SMNVEV (reference sequence). The CDR3 has 13 residues.

The gene calls are TRBV7-3 and TRBJ2-3, with 16 bases matching TRBD2. The V segment lost 0 bases and the J segment 1 base; nucleotides outside the gene matches: 1. The CDR3 runs 18 residues. Germline V gives CDR1 SGHTA, CDR2 FQGTGA. This chain's CDR3 is CASSLTGLAGGRTDTQYF. The CDR3 DNA reads TGTGCCAGCAGCTTAACGGGACTAGCGGGGGGGCGCACAGATACGCAGTATTTT.

V gene TRBV5-1 combines with J gene TRBJ2-7; 7 bases fit TRBD1. The CDR3 is 14 amino acids. V trimming: 3 bases; J trimming: 5 bases; junction bases outside the gene matches: 8. Germline V lookup: CDR1 SGHRS, CDR2 YFSETQ. The CDR3 DNA follows: TGCGCCAGCAGCTATATAGGACAGGCGCACGAGCAGTACTTC. Protein sequence: CASSYIGQAHEQYF.

This chain links TRBV15 with TRBJ1-4; 7 nucleotides align to TRBD1. The CDR3 covers 16 residues. V lost 3 bases to trimming and J lost 5 bases; unmatched junction nucleotides: 9. Looked up from germline, CDR1 is LNHNV and CDR2 is YYDKDF (reference sequence). Here the CDR3 reads CATSRGRPGGNEKLFF. Here the CDR3 DNA reads TGTGCCACCAGCAGGGGCCGCCCAGGGGGGAATGAAAAACTGTTTTTT. The full variable domain, rest sourced from reference TRBV15 and TRBJ1-4, is DAMVIQNPRYQVTQFGKPVTLSCSQTLNHNVMYWYQQKSSQAPKLLFHYYDKDFNNEADTPDNFQSRRPNTSFCFLDIRSPGLGDTAMYLCATSRGRPGGNEKLFFGSGTQLSVL.

The chain uses TRBV5-1 and TRBJ2-5, with 8 bases that match TRBD2. The DNA end is more similar to TRBJ2-7, so the J call may be wrong. Per germline, CDR1 SGHRS and CDR2 YFSETQ. There are 14 residues in the CDR3. The DNA of the CDR3 is TGCGCCAGCAGCTGGCGAGCGGGAGAATACGAGCAGTACTTC. Amino acid sequence: CASSWRAGEYEQYF.

The rearrangement joins TRBV2 to TRBJ2-6, with TRBD1 matching over 9 bases. This CDR3 contains 17 residues. Germline assignment: CDR1 SNHLY and CDR2 FYNNEI. V shed 6 bases and J 0 bases; nucleotides not matched to a gene: 6. CDR3 region: CASRTGTGSSGANVLTF. The CDR3 region has the DNA TGTGCCAGCAGGACCGGGACAGGGAGCTCTGGGGCCAACGTCCTGACTTTC.

V usage is TRBV7-9 and J usage is TRBJ1-1; D not certain. The CDR3 is 13 residues long. CDR1 and CDR2 from the germline V gene are SEHNR and FQNEAQ (reference sequence). Trimming pared 5 bases from V and 1 base from J, leaving 8 bases between. The CDR3 DNA follows: TGTGCCAGCAGCCGGTATTCGAACACTGAAGCTTTCTTT. Translating gives CASSRYSNTEAFF. The full variable domain, rest sourced from reference TRBV7-9 and TRBJ1-1, is DTGVSQNPRHKITKRGQNVTFRCDPISEHNRLYWYRQTLGQGPEFLTYFQNEAQLEKSRLLSDRFSAERPKGSFSTLEIQRTEQGDSAMYLCASSRYSNTEAFFGQGTRLTVV.

The CDR3 region is CASSFLETEQFF. The CDR3 DNA reads TGTGCCAGCAGTTTTCTAGAAACTGAGCAGTTCTTC. The rearrangement links TRBV28 to TRBJ2-1; D gene uncertain. The CDR3 is 12 amino acids. Trimming stripped 3 bases from V and 9 bases from J, with 9 bases between. Germline V lookup: CDR1 MDHEN, CDR2 SYDVKM.

The chain uses TRBV30 and TRBJ2-2, with D perhaps TRBD2 (6 bases). The V gene's germline CDR1 is GTSNPN and CDR2 SVGIG (reference sequence). The CDR3 extends over 14 amino acids. Between the trimmed V and J ends, which lost 8 bases and 7 bases, there was a span of 20 bases. The CDR3 DNA reads as TGTGCCCGCCGGGGGTCCGGGGTCGGCGGGGAGCTGTTTTTT. This encodes CARRGSGVGGELFF.

The V and J genes are TRBV2 and TRBJ2-1; possible D gene TRBD1, 6 bases. Between the trimmed V and J ends, which lost 10 bases and 4 bases, there was a span of 26 bases. This CDR3 has 17 amino acids. Germline V lookup: CDR1 SNHLY, CDR2 FYNNEI. The CDR3 DNA follows: TGTGCCACCCGGGACACCGAATTGTGGGAGCGTTACAATGAGCAGTTCTTC. This codes for CATRDTELWERYNEQFF.

CDR3 DNA sequence: TGTGCAAGTCGGCATACATCAGTCAGGACAGCCTTGAACACTGAAGCTTTCTTT. Translated, it gives CASRHTSVRTALNTEAFF. The gene calls are TRBV12-2 and TRBJ1-1; the table names TRBD1, a call not compared with the DNA. TRBV12-2 is reported as a pseudogene. The CDR3 loop spans 18 amino acids.

This clone appeared once. The J gene is TRBJ1-6, the V gene TRBV5-5; D uncertain. Looked up from germline, CDR1 is SGHKS and CDR2 is YYEKEE (reference sequence). V dropped 6 bases and J dropped 0 bases, with 16 bases sitting between them. The CDR3 spans 17 residues. The CDR3 region has the DNA TGTGCCAGCAACTATGGAGGTTTTAGCTCCTATAATTCACCCCTCCACTTT. Its translation: CASNYGGFSSYNSPLHF.

This clone was observed a few times. V usage is TRBV4-1 and J usage is TRBJ1-2; TRBD1 agrees at 7 bases. The CDR3 loop spans 13 amino acids. Per the germline V gene, CDR1 is MGHRA and CDR2 is YSYEKL. V trimming: 5 bases; J trimming: 4 bases; junction bases outside the gene matches: 4. In DNA, the CDR3 is TGCGCCAGCAGCTGGGGGGACAGCTATGGCTACACCTTC. Amino acids: CASSWGDSYGYTF.

The gene calls are TRBV29-1 and TRBJ2-1; 9 positions agree with TRBD1. The germline V gene encodes CDR1 SQVTM and CDR2 ANQGSEA. The CDR3 sequence is 14 residues long. V lost 3 bases, J lost 3 bases, and 3 bases stayed unmatched. The CDR3 region is CSVDWGQGYNEQFF. The CDR3 nucleotides read TGCAGCGTTGATTGGGGACAGGGCTACAATGAGCAGTTCTTC.